This TCR beta chain was captured in a study of identical twins. CDR1 is DFQATT, CDR2 SNEGSKA, per germline (reference sequence). The CDR3 loop spans 12 amino acids. The V segment lost 7 bases and the J segment 7 bases; nucleotides outside the gene matches: 9. One entry per CDR3 protein results from TCRdb running MiXCR on the 5' RACE reads. Of 200,000 to 250,000 distinct CDR3 sequences in the sample, 6.5% to 8.5% were seen once. All donors were healthy Caucasians. This same sample was also taken into another study, of yellow fever vaccine responses in identical twins. Per that study: After vaccination, twins' T cell response reportedly seemed partly convergent, partly personalized.

This clonotype originated in a woman under 30 in good health. The sequenced material came from memory (CD45RO+) T cells sorted from blood. J is TRBJ2-5 and V is TRBV20-1; TRBD1 aligns across 7 bases. Here the CDR3 reads CSVRTGWGTQYF. The CDR3 DNA is TGCAGTGTGAGGACAGGTTGGGGGACCCAGTACTTC.